What follows are 31 T cell receptor beta chains derived from one specimen sequenced in a study of T cell changes during pregnancy in multiple sclerosis. Some clones are missing from TCRdb's copy, which holds only in-frame ones; the method was immunoSEQ multiplex PCR. The top ten clones hold about 0.73% of a sample with just under 45,000 clones, roughly 92% of them seen once. The specimen comprised CD4+ T cells from peripheral blood mononuclear cells, sampled in the first trimester of pregnancy. The receptors shown here come from a female donor with multiple sclerosis, enrolled in a pregnancy study.

This chain uses TRBV7-9 with TRBJ2-3; 10 positions agree with TRBD2. V lost 2 bases and J lost 2; bases outside the gene matches: 10. Looked up from germline, CDR1 is SEHNR and CDR2 is FQNEAQ (reference sequence). This CDR3 comprises 18 residues. CDR3 amino acids: CASSLSAGGSRNTDTQYF. Here the CDR3 DNA reads TGTGCCAGCAGCTTATCAGCGGGAGGGTCAAGAAACACAGATACGCAGTATTTT.

The genes are TRBV9 and TRBJ2-2, with 9 positions matching TRBD2. Trimming removed 8 bases from V and 3 bases from J; junction bases left unmatched: 8. The CDR3 has 15 amino acids. From germline, CDR1 is SGDLS and CDR2 YYNGEE. In nucleotides, the CDR3 is TGTGCCAGTGAGAGGGGCGGGAGGGACACCGGGGAGCTGTTTTTT. It is translated as CASERGGRDTGELFF.

This clone was found once. The rearrangement uses TRBV6-6 and TRBJ1-5; D uncertain. Trimming shortened V by 2 bases and J by 4 bases, and 15 bases separated the two germline ends. In germline, CDR1 is MNHNY, CDR2 SVGAGI (reference sequence). The CDR3 is made up of 16 amino acids. CDR3 nucleotides: TGTGCCAGCAGTTACGCCCCCCAAGTTACTAATCAGCCCCAGCATTTT. Protein product: CASSYAPQVTNQPQHF.

The rearrangement uses TRBV10-2 and TRBJ1-4; D might be TRBD1 (6 bases). There are 16 residues in the CDR3. CDR1 and CDR2 from the germline V gene are WSHSY and SAAADI. The V end lost 6 bases, the J end lost 8 bases, and 22 bases lay between the germline ends. CDR3 DNA: TGCGCCAGCAGCTCCCGACAGGTCCTCGGTGAGGAAAAACTGTTTTTT. Translation: CASSSRQVLGEEKLFF.

V gene TRBV28 combines with J gene TRBJ1-3; 7 positions match TRBD1. The CDR3 length is 15 residues. With V trimmed by 6 bases and J by 3 bases, 8 bases remained unmatched. CDR1 is MDHEN, CDR2 SYDVKM, per germline. The CDR3 region has the DNA TGTGCCAGCAGCCATAGGGGGCTAGGTGGAAACACCATATATTTT. Protein product: CASSHRGLGGNTIYF. The complete variable domain, with remaining parts taken from reference TRBV28 and TRBJ1-3, reads DVKVTQSSRYLVKRTGEKVFLECVQDMDHENMFWYRQDPGLGLRLIYFSYDVKMKEKGDIPEGYSVSREKKERFSLILESASTNQTSMYLCASSHRGLGGNTIYFGEGSWLTVV.

The V and J genes are TRBV19 and TRBJ1-1; 7 nucleotides match TRBD1. Germline V gene sequence: CDR1 LNHDA, CDR2 SQIVND (reference sequence). V trimming: 3 bases; J trimming: 0 bases; junction bases outside the gene matches: 4. This CDR3 comprises 15 residues. DNA of the CDR3: TGTGCCAGTAGTATCTGGGGGACAGTGAACACTGAAGCTTTCTTT. It yields the protein CASSIWGTVNTEAFF.

The rearrangement links TRBV7-9 to TRBJ1-5, with unresolved D. CDR1 and CDR2 (germline): SEHNR, FQNEAQ (reference sequence). The V gene lost 0 bases and the J gene lost 4 bases, with 7 bases spanning the gap. The CDR3 runs 14 residues. CDR3 amino acids: CASSLASSNQPQHF. CDR3 DNA: TGTGCCAGCAGCTTAGCGAGCTCAAATCAGCCCCAGCATTTT.

The chain uses TRBV27 and TRBJ1-1; D gene uncertain. Germline CDR1 reads MNHEY; CDR2 reads SMNVEV (reference sequence). V was cut by 4 bases and J by 7 bases, with 10 bases left in between. This CDR3 contains 12 residues. The CDR3 DNA reads TGTGCCAGCAGTTCCAGAACGTATGAAGCTTTCTTT. Its translation is CASSSRTYEAFF.

This chain connects TRBV5-1 to TRBJ2-1; TRBD2 agrees at 11 bases. The CDR3 totals 15 residues. With V trimmed by 3 bases and J by 7 bases, 6 bases remained unmatched. Germline V gene data show CDR1 as SGHRS and CDR2 as YFSETQ. The DNA for the CDR3 is TGCGCCAGCAGCTACGGACTAGCGGGTAGTAATGAGCAGTTCTTC. Translated, it gives CASSYGLAGSNEQFF.

The chain is built from TRBV5-1 and TRBJ2-1; 14 positions match TRBD2. Germline-derived CDR1 and CDR2 are SGHRS and YFSETQ. Losses at the gene ends were 5 bases for V and 7 bases for J; bases not matched to a gene: 11. The CDR3 has 17 amino acids. Here the CDR3 DNA reads TGCGCCAGCAGAATAACGCCGACTAGCGGGAGGGCGAATGAGCAGTTCTTC. Translation: CASRITPTSGRANEQFF.

The chain's CDR3 is CSVGAGGNTEAFF. The CDR3 bases are TGCAGCGTTGGCGCAGGGGGCAACACTGAAGCTTTCTTT. The chain has TRBV29-1 and TRBJ1-1; 8 bases line up with TRBD1. Looked up from germline, CDR1 is SQVTM and CDR2 is ANQGSEA. This CDR3 spans 13 amino acids. J gave up 2 bases and V 4 bases, and 3 bases lay outside the gene matches.

The V and J genes are TRBV10-2 and TRBJ2-7, with a weak D call TRBD2 (6 bases). CDR3 length: 16 amino acids. CDR1 is WSHSY and CDR2 is SAAADI in the germline V gene. With 0 bases removed from V and 2 bases from J, the gap between germline ends came to 14 bases. The CDR3 protein is CASSESTGVAPYEQYF. CDR3 bases: TGCGCCAGCAGTGAGTCGACGGGGGTAGCACCCTACGAGCAGTACTTC.

This chain uses TRBV5-4 with TRBJ2-5; possibly TRBD2 for D (5 bases). CDR1 is SGHNT and CDR2 is YYREEE in the germline V gene (reference sequence). Trimming left V 2 bases short and J 5 bases short, with 10 bases between. This CDR3 has 13 residues. Here the CDR3 DNA reads TGTGCCAGCAGCTTAGGACCGGGGGAGACCCAGTACTTC. Translated, it gives CASSLGPGETQYF.

The chain couples TRBV19 to TRBJ2-5, with 10 bases lining up with TRBD1. CDR1 is LNHDA, CDR2 SQIVND, per germline (reference sequence). With V trimmed by 4 bases and J by 5 bases, 4 bases remained unmatched. The CDR3 has 14 residues. CDR3 nucleotide sequence: TGTGCCAGTAGTAGACAGGGGGCGAGGGAGACCCAGTACTTC. Translating gives CASSRQGARETQYF. The entire variable domain, with the rest obtained from reference TRBV19 and TRBJ2-5, is as follows: DGGITQSPKYLFRKEGQNVTLSCEQNLNHDAMYWYRQDPGQGLRLIYYSQIVNDFQKGDIAEGYSVSREKKESFPLTVTSAQKNPTAFYLCASSRQGARETQYFGPGTRLLVL.

The chain combines TRBV28 with TRBJ1-1, with TRBD1 identical over 7 bases. The CDR3 contains 16 residues. Germline CDR1 is MDHEN and CDR2 is SYDVKM. The J segment lost 4 bases and the V segment lost 5 bases, leaving 13 bases of the junction unmatched. The CDR3 sequence is CASSPQDRPWGTEAFF. The CDR3 DNA reads as TGTGCCAGCAGTCCCCAGGACAGGCCATGGGGCACTGAAGCTTTCTTT.

V is TRBV5-6 and J is TRBJ2-7; D not certain. Germline assignment: CDR1 SGHDT and CDR2 YYEEEE. V was clipped by 0 bases and J by 3 bases, with 7 bases between them. The CDR3 has 13 amino acids. The CDR3, as DNA: TGTGCCAGCAGCTTGGGAGTCCTCTACGAGCAGTACTTC. Amino acid sequence: CASSLGVLYEQYF.

The genes are TRBV19 and TRBJ1-2, with D tentatively TRBD1 (6 bases). CDR1 and CDR2 (germline): LNHDA, SQIVND (reference sequence). V was cut by 6 bases and J by 4 bases, with 12 bases left in between. The CDR3 contains 13 residues. The CDR3 bases are TGTGCCAGTAGCACCAGGGGCACCTATGGCTACACCTTC. This gives the protein CASSTRGTYGYTF.

CDR3 residues: CAWSVGALAGELFF. The CDR3 DNA reads TGTGCCTGGAGTGTGGGCGCGCTCGCCGGGGAGCTGTTTTTT. The chain is built from TRBV30 and TRBJ2-2; no clear D. The CDR3 totals 14 residues. V was cut by 0 bases and J by 6 bases, with 11 bases left in between. Germline V lookup: CDR1 GTSNPN, CDR2 SVGIG (reference sequence).

This sequence joins TRBV4-1 and TRBJ1-2; TRBD1 matches 7 bases. The CDR3 totals 15 residues. Per the germline V gene, CDR1 is MGHRA and CDR2 is YSYEKL. With V trimmed by 4 bases and J by 4 bases, 9 bases remained unmatched. The CDR3 is CASSLQGGPPYGYTF. The CDR3 coding sequence is TGCGCCAGCAGCCTTCAGGGGGGTCCCCCCTATGGCTACACCTTC.

The V and J genes are TRBV7-6 and TRBJ2-1, with TRBD2 as a possible D gene (6 bases). The CDR3 spans 16 residues. With 2 bases removed from V and 0 bases from J, the gap between germline ends came to 11 bases. Germline V lookup: CDR1 SGHVS, CDR2 FNYEAQ. CDR3 sequence (DNA): TGTGCCAGCAGCTTAAGGGCGGGAAGCTCCTACAATGAGCAGTTCTTC. Protein sequence: CASSLRAGSSYNEQFF.

The rearrangement uses TRBV5-4 and TRBJ2-1; D not certain. CDR3 size: 15 residues. Germline V gene sequence: CDR1 SGHNT, CDR2 YYREEE (reference sequence). Trimming left V 0 bases short and J 3 bases short, with 10 bases between. The CDR3 sequence: CASSLATTFYNEQFF. In nucleotides, the CDR3 is TGTGCCAGCAGCTTGGCCACTACGTTCTACAATGAGCAGTTCTTC.

V gene TRBV11-1 combines with J gene TRBJ2-3; D might be TRBD1 (6 bases). Trimming left V 0 bases short and J 5 bases short, with 12 bases between. The CDR3 is made up of 15 amino acids. CDR1 is SGHAT and CDR2 is FQDESV in the germline V gene (reference sequence). The CDR3 nucleotides are TGTGCCAGCAGCTTAGCGCAGGGGCTTGGAGATACGCAGTATTTT. Translation: CASSLAQGLGDTQYF. The full variable domain, its missing parts supplied by reference TRBV11-1 and TRBJ2-3, is EAEVAQSPRYKITEKSQAVAFWCDPISGHATLYWYRQILGQGPELLVQFQDESVVDDSQLPKDRFSAERLKGVDSTLKIQPAELGDSAMYLCASSLAQGLGDTQYFGPGTRLTVL.

This sequence joins TRBV6-1 and TRBJ2-7; D possibly corresponds to TRBD2 (5 bases). Germline lookup yields CDR1 MNHNS and CDR2 SASEGT. Trimming removed 7 bases from V and 3 bases from J, with 16 bases in between. CDR3 length equals 14 residues. The CDR3 DNA reads TGTGCCAGCACAATCGGGGTCCGAAACTACGAGCAGTACTTC. Amino acids: CASTIGVRNYEQYF.

The J gene is TRBJ2-5, the V gene TRBV20-1; D uncertain. Germline V CDR1 and CDR2: DFQATT, SNEGSKA (reference sequence). The CDR3 length is 9 residues. The CDR3, as DNA: TGCAGCGACTCGGAGACCCAGTACTTC. It translates to CSDSETQYF.

CDR3 sequence: CASSPQTGNQPQHF. CDR3 bases: TGTGCCAGCTCACCACAAACAGGCAATCAGCCCCAGCATTTT. The V and J genes are TRBV18 and TRBJ1-5; unclear D gene. CDR1 and CDR2 (germline): KGHSH, LQKENI. The CDR3 extends over 14 amino acids. V lost 1 base and J 2 bases, leaving 6 bases between the germline ends.

The CDR3 region is CAWRPGTGKLFF. The CDR3 DNA reads as TGTGCCTGGAGGCCCGGGACAGGAAAACTGTTTTTT. This rearrangement joins TRBV30 to TRBJ1-4; TRBD1 aligns across 8 bases. Germline V lookup: CDR1 GTSNPN, CDR2 SVGIG (reference sequence). The CDR3 is 12 amino acids. The J segment lost 10 bases and the V segment lost 3 bases, leaving 4 bases of the junction unmatched. Full variable domain (missing parts from reference TRBV30 and TRBJ1-4): SQTIHQWPATLVQPVGSPLSLECTVEGTSNPNLYWYRQAAGRGLQLLFYSVGIGQISSEVPQNLSASRPQDRQFILSSKKLLLSDSGFYLCAWRPGTGKLFFGSGTQLSVL.

V is TRBV10-3 and J is TRBJ1-1, with D possibly being TRBD1 (5 bases). The length of the CDR3 is 13 residues. CDR1 ENHRY and CDR2 SYGVKD come from the germline V gene. The V end was cut by 6 bases, the J end by 4 bases, with 12 bases between. The CDR3 protein is CAIRNLDSTEAFF. CDR3 coding DNA: TGTGCCATCAGGAACCTTGACAGCACTGAAGCTTTCTTT.

The chain links TRBV4-2 to TRBJ2-2; TRBD2 matches at 16 bases. The CDR3 loop spans 21 amino acids. Trimming cost V 0 bases and J 3 bases; bases outside gene matches: 10. Germline-derived CDR1 and CDR2 are LGHNA and YNFKEQ. The CDR3 region is CASSQDLGTSGRVWHTGELFF. As DNA, the CDR3 is TGTGCCAGCAGCCAAGATCTGGGGACTAGCGGGAGGGTATGGCACACCGGGGAGCTGTTTTTT.

This chain joins TRBV4-1 and TRBJ1-5; 8 positions agree with TRBD1. Per germline, CDR1 MGHRA and CDR2 YSYEKL. This CDR3 is built from 15 residues. After removal of 0 bases from V and 7 bases from J, the junction contained 5 bases not matched to a gene. The CDR3 region is CASSQDPTGGQPQHF. The CDR3 DNA reads TGCGCCAGCAGCCAAGATCCCACAGGGGGACAGCCCCAGCATTTT.

V and J are TRBV6-1 and TRBJ1-1; 8 bases agree with TRBD1. CDR3 length: 16 residues. Germline V CDR1 and CDR2: MNHNS, SASEGT. The ends lost 1 base at V and 6 bases at J; junction bases unmatched: 10. CDR3 residues: CASSEGGRGRLAEAFF. Written as DNA, the CDR3 is TGTGCCAGCAGTGAAGGGGGCAGGGGGCGGTTGGCTGAAGCTTTCTTT.

This rearrangement joins TRBV10-3 to TRBJ2-3; tentatively, D is TRBD2 (6 bases). The V end was cut by 4 bases, the J end by 4 bases, with 12 bases between. The germline CDR1 and CDR2 sequences are ENHRY and SYGVKD. The CDR3 has 14 amino acids. The CDR3 coding sequence is TGTGCCATCAGTGTCGGGAGTGGCTCAGATACGCAGTATTTT. Translating gives CAISVGSGSDTQYF.